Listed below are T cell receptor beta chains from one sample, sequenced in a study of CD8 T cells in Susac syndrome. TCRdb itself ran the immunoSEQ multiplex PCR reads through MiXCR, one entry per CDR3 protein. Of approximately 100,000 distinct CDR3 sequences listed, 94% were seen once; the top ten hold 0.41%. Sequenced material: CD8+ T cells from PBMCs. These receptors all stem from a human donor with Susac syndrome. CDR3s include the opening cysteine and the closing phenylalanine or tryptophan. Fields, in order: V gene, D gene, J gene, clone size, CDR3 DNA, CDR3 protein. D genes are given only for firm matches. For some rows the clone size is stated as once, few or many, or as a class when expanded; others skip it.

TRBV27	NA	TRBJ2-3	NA	TGTGCCAGCAGTCCTCAAACCGAGGGGACAGATACGCAGTATTTT	CASSPQTEGTDTQYF
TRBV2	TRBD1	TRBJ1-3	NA	TGTGCCAGCAGGGCCGACAGGGCTGGAAACACCATATATTTT	CASRADRAGNTIYF
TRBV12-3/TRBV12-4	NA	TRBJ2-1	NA	TGTGCCAGCAGGATGGACAATAATAATGAGCAGTTCTTC	CASRMDNNNEQFF
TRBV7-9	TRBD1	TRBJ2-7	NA	TGTGCCAGCAGCTCAGGGGGTACTTTTGGCGAGCAGTACTTC	CASSSGGTFGEQYF
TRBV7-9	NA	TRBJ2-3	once	TGTGCCAGCTCGGATAGGGAGTTTCGGTTGGCAGATACGCAGTATTTT	CASSDREFRLADTQYF
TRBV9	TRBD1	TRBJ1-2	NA	TGTGCCAGCAGCGTGACAGGGAAGCCTAACTATGGCTACACCTTC	CASSVTGKPNYGYTF
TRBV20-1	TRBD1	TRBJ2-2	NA	TGCAGTGCTACGGGACAGGTTGGCTCGGAGCTGTTTTTT	CSATGQVGSELFF
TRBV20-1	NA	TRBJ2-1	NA	TGCAGTGCTAGACCCGCAGGGTGGGATGAGCAGTTCTTC	CSARPAGWDEQFF
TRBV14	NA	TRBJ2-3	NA	TGTGCCAGCAGCCAACCCACAGCCCTGCTGGGCACAGATACGCAGTATTTT	CASSQPTALLGTDTQYF
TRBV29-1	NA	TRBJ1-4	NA	TGCAGCGTTCTCAGTCCCGATGAAAAACTGTTTTTT	CSVLSPDEKLFF
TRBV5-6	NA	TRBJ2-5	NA	TGTGCCAGCAGCCGAGGGGGTCTCACAGAGACCCAGTACTTC	CASSRGGLTETQYF
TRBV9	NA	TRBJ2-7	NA	TGTGCCAGCAGCCCCAGATCCCGGGACGAGCAGTACTTC	CASSPRSRDEQYF
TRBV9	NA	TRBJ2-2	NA	TGTGCCAGCAGCCCCAGCGGCGGCGGGGAGCTGTTTTTT	CASSPSGGGELFF
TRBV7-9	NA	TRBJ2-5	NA	TGTGCCAGCAGCTTAGTCAAGGAGACCCAGTACTTC	CASSLVKETQYF
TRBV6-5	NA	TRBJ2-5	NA	TGTGCCAGCAGTGACTCCTCTACACCGGTCCGAGAGACCCAGTACTTC	CASSDSSTPVRETQYF
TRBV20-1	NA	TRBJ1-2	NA	TGCAGTGCTAACCCCCCCTACGCGTGGGAGTATGGCTACACCTTC	CSANPPYAWEYGYTF
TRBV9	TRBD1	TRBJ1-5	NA	TGTGCCAGCAGCGAGTCCGGACAGGGCAATCAGCCCCAGCATTTT	CASSESGQGNQPQHF
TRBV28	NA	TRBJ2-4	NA	TGTGCCAGCAGTTCACCACCGACATTGGCCAAAAACATTCAGTACTTC	CASSSPPTLAKNIQYF
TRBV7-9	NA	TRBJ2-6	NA	TGTGCCAGCAGCCCCGGGACGACCTCTGGGGCCAACGTCCTGACTTTC	CASSPGTTSGANVLTF
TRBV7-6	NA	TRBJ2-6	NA	TGTGCCAGCCCCCGGAATGGGGCCAACGTCCTGACTTTC	CASPRNGANVLTF
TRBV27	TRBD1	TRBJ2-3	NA	TGTGCCAGCACCGGACAGGGATCAGATACGCAGTATTTT	CASTGQGSDTQYF
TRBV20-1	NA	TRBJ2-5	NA	TGCAGTGCCGGGGCACTGGAGGGGATCCAAGAGACCCAGTACTTC	CSAGALEGIQETQYF
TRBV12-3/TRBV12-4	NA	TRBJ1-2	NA	TGTGCCAGCAACGAAGGGGGTGGCTACACCTTC	CASNEGGGYTF
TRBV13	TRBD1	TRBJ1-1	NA	TGTGCCAGCAGCTTACTGGGACAGGTCCGCATGAACACTGAAGCTTTCTTT	CASSLLGQVRMNTEAFF
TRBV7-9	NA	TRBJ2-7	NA	TGTGCCAGCTGTGCCCAGGGTGATTATACCTACGAGCAGTACTTC	CASCAQGDYTYEQYF
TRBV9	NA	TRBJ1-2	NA	TGTGCCAGCAGCGTAGCCCTGGACAGAGAAAAGGCTGGCTACACCTTC	CASSVALDREKAGYTF
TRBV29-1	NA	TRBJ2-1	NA	TGCAGCGTTGAAGAGGAGCCTGATGAGCAGTTCTTC	CSVEEEPDEQFF
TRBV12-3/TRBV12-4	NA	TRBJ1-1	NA	TGTGCCAGCAGTTCCCTTCATGGGGGGGTCACTGAAGCTTTCTTT	CASSSLHGGVTEAFF
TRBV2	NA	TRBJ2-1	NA	TGTGCCAGCACAGGAGCTCTCGGGCAGTTCTTC	CASTGALGQFF
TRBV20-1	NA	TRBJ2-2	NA	TGCAGTGCTAGAGATGTGGACGACAGCACCGGGGAGCTGTTTTTT	CSARDVDDSTGELFF
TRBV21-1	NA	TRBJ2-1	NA	TGTGCCAGCAGCAAAGTAAGCGGGGTAAGGAATGAGCAGTTCTTC	CASSKVSGVRNEQFF
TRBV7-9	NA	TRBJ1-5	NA	TGTGCCAGCAGCTCAGGAAGTGGCGATCAGCCCCAGCATTTT	CASSSGSGDQPQHF
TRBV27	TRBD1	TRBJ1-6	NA	TGTGCCAGCAGTGGGACAGCGAGATCACCCCTCCACTTT	CASSGTARSPLHF
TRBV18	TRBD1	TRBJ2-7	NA	TGTGCCAGCTCGGAGGACAGGGGAGTTCAGTACGAGCAGTACTTC	CASSEDRGVQYEQYF
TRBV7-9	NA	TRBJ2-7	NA	TGTGCCAGTCGGCTCAGGGAATACGAGCAGTACTTC	CASRLREYEQYF
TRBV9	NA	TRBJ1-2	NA	TGTGCCAGCAGCGCTACAGGGCGGCCCGCCTATGGCTACACCTTC	CASSATGRPAYGYTF
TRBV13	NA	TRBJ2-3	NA	TGTGCCAGCAGCTCACTAGGTGGAGCAGATACGCAGTATTTT	CASSSLGGADTQYF
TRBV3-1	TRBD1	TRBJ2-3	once	TGTGCCAGCAGCCAAAGGACAGGGACCCACAGCACAGATACGCAGTATTTT	CASSQRTGTHSTDTQYF
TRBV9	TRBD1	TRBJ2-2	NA	TGTGCCAGCAGCTTCGGACAGGGGGGGAACACCGGGGAGCTGTTTTTT	CASSFGQGGNTGELFF
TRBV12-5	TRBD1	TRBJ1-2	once	TGTGCTAGTGGTTCGGGACAGGGGCCCAATGGCTACACCTTC	CASGSGQGPNGYTF
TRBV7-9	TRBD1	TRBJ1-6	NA	TGTGCCAGCAGCTTATACTCAGGGGGTTCACCCCTCCACTTT	CASSLYSGGSPLHF
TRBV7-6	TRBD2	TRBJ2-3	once	TGTGCCAGCAGCTTAGGAGCGGGGGAGGGCACAGATACGCAGTATTTT	CASSLGAGEGTDTQYF
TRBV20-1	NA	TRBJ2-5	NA	TGCAGTGCTAGCAGACTGCGCGGGGTGGCACCTCCAGAGACCCAGTACTTC	CSASRLRGVAPPETQYF
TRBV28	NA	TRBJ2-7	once	TGTGCCAGCAGCCCTCGGGGGAGCCAGGACGAGCAGTACTTC	CASSPRGSQDEQYF
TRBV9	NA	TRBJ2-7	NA	TGTGCCAGCAGCGTACGAGGGGAGGACTACGAGCAGTACTTC	CASSVRGEDYEQYF
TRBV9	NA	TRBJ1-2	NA	TGTGCCAGCAGCCCATGGACACACCCTAACTATGGCTACACCTTC	CASSPWTHPNYGYTF
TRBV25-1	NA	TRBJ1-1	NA	TGTGCCAGCTACTTGTGGCCTGAAGCTTTCTTT	CASYLWPEAFF
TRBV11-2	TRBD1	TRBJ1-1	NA	TGTGCCAGCAGTCTCTGGGGACAGCTAACTCATGGCACTGAAGCTTTCTTT	CASSLWGQLTHGTEAFF
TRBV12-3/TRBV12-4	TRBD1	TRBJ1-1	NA	TGTGCCAGCAGTTTTCGACAGGGGAACACTGAAGCTTTCTTT	CASSFRQGNTEAFF
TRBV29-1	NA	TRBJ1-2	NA	TGCAGCGTTGCAGGAAACTATGGCTACACCTTC	CSVAGNYGYTF